The 7 T cell receptor beta chains below come from one sample, sequenced in a study of T cell repertoires in cytomegalovirus infection (dated by TCRdb to about 2019). Read against the paper, the sample's treatment or condition label means: in vitro stimulation with specific CMV peptide epitopes to enrich CMV-specific T cells. These receptors' antigens are unknown. Sequencing used an Illumina HiSeq 1500. TCRdb reanalyzed the raw reads on its own, using fastp at Q25 for trimming and MiXCR for clone calling, and kept in-frame beta chains. Duplicate CDR3 protein sequences are folded into a single record with the most common DNA and genes. This sample is represented by about 500,000 distinct CDR3 sequences; 30% to 40% of them were singletons. Roughly 16% of the sample is taken by the ten largest. The sequencing used cultured PBMCs, collected from culture after CMV antigen stimulation. These receptors were taken from a human donor in good health (CMV status not recorded). Some clones in this sample may be carry-over from other donors' samples.

This clonotype was counted between two and nine times. The V call is TRBV11-2, the J call TRBJ1-5; D not resolved. The CDR3 has 14 residues. Germline CDR1 SGHAT, CDR2 FQNNGV. V dropped 0 bases and J dropped 0 bases, with 3 bases sitting between them. DNA of the CDR3: TGTGCCAGCAGCTTAGATTTTAGCAATCAGCCCCAGCATTTT. This translates into CASSLDFSNQPQHF.

This clonotype has just one count. V usage is TRBV10-2 and J usage is TRBJ2-3; D is possibly TRBD1 (7 bases). The CDR3 covers 19 residues. V lost 2 bases, J lost 2 bases, and 23 bases lay in between. Germline assignment: CDR1 WSHSY and CDR2 SAAADI. This CDR3 reads CASSERGAGGFPFTDTQYF. The CDR3 DNA follows: TGCGCCAGCAGTGAGAGGGGGGCAGGGGGGTTCCCTTTCACAGATACGCAGTATTTT.

This clonotype was picked up many times. The rearrangement links TRBV12-3 or TRBV12-4 to TRBJ1-5; TRBD1 is a possible D gene (6 bases). The CDR3 is 14 residues long. Deletions cut 5 bases from V and 0 bases from J, with 8 bases between. The CDR3 region has the DNA TGTGCCAGCAGTCGGACAGCTAGCAATCAGCCCCAGCATTTT. Translating gives CASSRTASNQPQHF.

The V and J genes are TRBV7-9 and TRBJ1-2; 9 bases align to TRBD1. The CDR3 consists of 15 residues. Germline V CDR1 and CDR2: SEHNR, FQNEAQ (reference sequence). Unmatched junction bases numbered 11, after V lost 4 bases and J lost 8 bases. CDR3 loop: CASSSLGQGRGGYTF. CDR3 sequence (DNA): TGTGCCAGCAGCTCCCTGGGACAGGGCCGGGGGGGCTACACCTTC.

The chain carries TRBV10-3 and TRBJ2-1, with a possible D match to TRBD2 (6 bases). Germline V gene sequence: CDR1 ENHRY, CDR2 SYGVKD. V lost 4 bases and J lost 0, with 16 bases in between. CDR3 length: 17 residues. CDR3: CAISGISGVSSYNEQFF. The CDR3 DNA reads as TGTGCCATCAGTGGCATCTCGGGGGTCAGCTCCTACAATGAGCAGTTCTTC.

The rearrangement links TRBV7-9 to TRBJ2-1, with D perhaps matching TRBD1 (6 bases). The CDR3 has 16 residues. V lost 3 bases and J 7 bases, leaving 19 bases between the germline ends. Per the germline V gene, CDR1 is SEHNR and CDR2 is FQNEAQ (reference sequence). Here the CDR3 reads CASSLVGALDWNEQFF. CDR3 bases: TGTGCCAGCAGCTTGGTGGGGGCGCTGGACTGGAATGAGCAGTTCTTC.

The sample holds many counts of this clonotype. The V call is TRBV25-1, the J call TRBJ2-2; D perhaps matches TRBD1 (6 bases). V lost 4 bases and J lost 3, with 15 bases in between. The CDR3 has 16 residues. CDR1 and CDR2 from the germline V gene are MGHDK and SYGVNS. CDR3 residues: CASSAQGFRHTGELFF. The CDR3 nucleotides are TGTGCCAGCAGTGCACAGGGTTTCCGTCACACCGGGGAGCTGTTTTTT.